This T cell receptor (beta chain) was obtained from a study of shared clonotypes between healthy human individuals. Unmatched junction bases numbered 7, after V lost 5 bases and J lost 4 bases. Germline-derived CDR1 and CDR2 are SEHNR and FQNEAQ (reference sequence). The CDR3 sequence is 17 residues long. Profiled with immunoSEQ multiplex PCR; TCRdb holds only in-frame clones, not every one. There are about 1.5 million clones in the sample; 95% to 97% occur only once, and over 1% lies in the top ten. This clone was seen just once. Healthy HIV-negative adults without recent acute infections or vaccinations served as donors.

Sequenced: naive CD4+ T cells sorted from blood. The sample's subset: CD45RA+ positively selected. V usage is TRBV7-9 and J usage is TRBJ2-2; 13 bases agree with TRBD2. The sequence derives from a man aged 30-40 years in good health. The CDR3 reads CASSPRTSGSGTGELFF. In nucleotides, the CDR3 is TGTGCCAGCAGCCCCCGGACTAGCGGGAGTGGCACCGGGGAGCTGTTTTTT.